The sequence of this T cell receptor beta chain was determined in a study of neurological immune-mediated disorders. Study observations and caveats: CDR3 amino acid sequences of expanded clones were not shared across subjects, a result suggesting private repertoires in all groups.

This clonotype was picked up many times. As yet, its antigen is unknown. Every sequencing run produced over 160 million TCR-beta sequences, and the sequences from any one run covered 15-18 subjects. TCRdb called the 5' RACE reads again in MiXCR, with one record for every CDR3 protein. Found here are some 38,000 distinct CDR3 sequences, 4.8% of them singletons; the top ten hold around 9%. The sorted libraries involved the use of 850,000 to 1,000,000 CD4+ or CD8+ T cells. The receptor was isolated from a man aged 18-30 years in good health. The sample was CD4+ T cells from blood.

In nucleotides, the CDR3 is TGTGCCAGCTCACCGTTACATGGTATCAATGAGCAGTTCTTC. Its protein product is CASSPLHGINEQFF. The rearrangement links TRBV18 to TRBJ2-1, with no clear D. Germline values: CDR1 KGHSH, CDR2 LQKENI. The CDR3 sequence is 14 residues long. V was pared by 3 bases and J by 6 bases, with 12 bases between. The entire variable domain, with the rest obtained from reference TRBV18 and TRBJ2-1, is as follows: NAGVMQNPRHLVRRRGQEARLRCSPMKGHSHVYWYRQLPEEGLKFMVYLQKENIIDESGMPKERFSAEFPKEGPSILRIQQVVRGDSAAYFCASSPLHGINEQFFGPGTRLTVL.